A selection of T cell receptor beta chains follows, all from one sample in a study of T-cell memory formation after mild COVID-19. TCRdb reanalysed the 5' RACE reads using MiXCR and keeps one entry per CDR3 protein. The sample has more than 450,000 distinct CDR3 sequences, roughly 18% seen once. The sample consisted of PBMCs or a T cell subset sorted from them (not recorded which). The receptors shown here come from an adult woman who had mild COVID-19 (a few samples of this study predate the infection). Cell type and time point are not known. The CDR3 runs from the conserved cysteine through the conserved F or W. D genes are given only for firm matches. Only some rows state a clone size, as once, few, many or a class for expanded clones.

D	size	V	length	J	DNA	CDR3
.	.	TRBV6-6	15	TRBJ1-1	TGTGCCAGCAGTTACTCGGACAGATTGAACACTGAAGCTTTCTTT	CASSYSDRLNTEAFF
TRBD2	many	TRBV7-9	15	TRBJ2-5	TGTGCCAGCAGCTTATGGCTAGCGGGGACGGAGACCCAGTACTTC	CASSLWLAGTETQYF
.	.	TRBV6-2/TRBV6-3	13	TRBJ1-2	TGTGCCAGCAGTCCATTCAGGAACTATGGCTACACCTTC	CASSPFRNYGYTF
.	.	TRBV11-3	14	TRBJ2-2	TGTGCCAGCAGCTTCCTAGAGACACCGGGGGAGCTGTTTTTT	CASSFLETPGELFF
TRBD2	.	TRBV5-1	15	TRBJ2-1	TGCGCCAGCAGGACCGCGGGGGGGGTAAACAATGAGCAGTTCTTC	CASRTAGGVNNEQFF
.	few	TRBV7-6	19	TRBJ1-3	TGTGCCAGCAGCTTATTGGGCCGCGTACAGGAGGGATCTGGAAACACCATATATTTT	CASSLLGRVQEGSGNTIYF
.	many	TRBV20-1	14	TRBJ2-3	TGCAGTGCTTTAGCGGGACAGCCCCTAGATACGCAGTATTTT	CSALAGQPLDTQYF
.	few	TRBV6-5	14	TRBJ2-7	TGTGCCAGCAGGCCCGGGACGGACCCCTACGAGCAGTACTTC	CASRPGTDPYEQYF
.	.	TRBV2	13	TRBJ1-1	TGTGCCAGTGGAACCGGGACAAACACTGAAGCTTTCTTT	CASGTGTNTEAFF
.	few	TRBV4-1	14	TRBJ1-5	TGCGCCAGCAGCCACGGGGTAGGCAATCAGCCCCAGCATTTT	CASSHGVGNQPQHF
.	.	TRBV7-2	14	TRBJ2-7	TGTGCCAGCACCTGGGACGGCTACTCCTACGAGCAGTACTTC	CASTWDGYSYEQYF
.	.	TRBV6-6	13	TRBJ1-5	TGTGCCAGCAGTTATCGAAGGGATCAGCCCCAGCATTTT	CASSYRRDQPQHF
TRBD1	.	TRBV6-1	15	TRBJ2-5	TGTGCCAGCACGCCCGGCAGGGGGTCGAGAGAGACCCAGTACTTC	CASTPGRGSRETQYF
.	few	TRBV4-1	16	TRBJ1-5	TGCGCCAGCAGCCAAGATGGGGGGTACAGCAATCAGCCCCAGCATTTT	CASSQDGGYSNQPQHF
.	.	TRBV4-2	17	TRBJ1-5	TGTGCCAGCAGCCAAGTCATCTCGGCCTATAGCAATCAGCCCCAGCATTTT	CASSQVISAYSNQPQHF
TRBD1	.	TRBV27	14	TRBJ2-2	TGTGCCAGCAAAGAGACAGGGGTCACCGGGGAGCTGTTTTTT	CASKETGVTGELFF
TRBD1	.	TRBV28	15	TRBJ2-7	TGTGCCAGCAGTTCTCCGGACAGGGCCGTCCACGAGCAGTACTTC	CASSSPDRAVHEQYF
.	.	TRBV18	14	TRBJ1-1	TGTGCCAGCCACGGTGCGGGGGGGAACACTGAAGCTTTCTTT	CASHGAGGNTEAFF
.	few	TRBV4-1	15	TRBJ1-2	TGCGCCAGCAGCCAAGGACAGGCAGAACGTTATGGCTACACCTTC	CASSQGQAERYGYTF
TRBD1	few	TRBV7-9	15	TRBJ1-3	TGTGCCAGCAGCTTAAGCAGGGGGCCAGGAAACACCATATATTTT	CASSLSRGPGNTIYF
TRBD1	.	TRBV15	14	TRBJ1-2	TGTGCCACCAGCAGAGACAGGGGGAGGTATGGCTACACCTTC	CATSRDRGRYGYTF
TRBD1	few	TRBV24-1	18	TRBJ2-1	TGTGCCACCAGTGATCCGTCTCGGGACAGGGAGTCCTACAATGAGCAGTTCTTC	CATSDPSRDRESYNEQFF
.	.	TRBV9	16	TRBJ1-1	TGTGCCAGCAGCGTAGGGAAGGGGTGGGGGAACACTGAAGCTTTCTTT	CASSVGKGWGNTEAFF
.	.	TRBV12-3/TRBV12-4	15	TRBJ2-1	TGTGCCAGCAGACAGTCTCTAGCCTGGGACAATGAGCAGTTCTTC	CASRQSLAWDNEQFF
.	.	TRBV11-2	14	TRBJ1-1	TGTGCCAGCAGCTTATTGGGTGGTCGGACTGAAGCTTTCTTT	CASSLLGGRTEAFF
.	.	TRBV7-9	13	TRBJ1-1	TGTGTGATAACGGTCAGGTTTAACACTGAAGCTTTCTTT	CVITVRFNTEAFF
.	few	TRBV4-1	15	TRBJ1-1	TGCGCCAGCATACCTCTCCCCGGTAACCAAATAGAAGCTTTCTTT	CASIPLPGNQIEAFF
.	few	TRBV5-4	14	TRBJ2-1	TGTGCCAGCAGCTTGGGAGGACTTAACAATGAGCAGTTCTTC	CASSLGGLNNEQFF
.	.	TRBV20-1	15	TRBJ1-6	TGCAGTGCTAGAGATTTAGGACAATATAATTCACCCCTCCACTTT	CSARDLGQYNSPLHF
TRBD1	few	TRBV24-1	19	TRBJ2-1	TGTGCCACCGGGGGGATCGGACAGGGAATTGCGCGTAACGTCAATGAGCAGTTCTTC	CATGGIGQGIARNVNEQFF
.	.	TRBV20-1	9	TRBJ1-6	TGCAGTGCGAGTTCACCCCTCCACTTT	CSASSPLHF
.	.	TRBV10-3	12	TRBJ2-5	TGTGCCATAGGACACGGAGGGGAGACCCAGTACTTC	CAIGHGGETQYF
.	few	TRBV12-3/TRBV12-4	15	TRBJ1-1	TGTGCCAGCAGTTTAGGTGCAGCGGCGGGGACTGAAGCTTTCTTT	CASSLGAAAGTEAFF
TRBD1	few	TRBV5-1	15	TRBJ2-1	TGCGCCAGCAGCTTGGGACCGGGACAGTACAATGAGCAGTTCTTC	CASSLGPGQYNEQFF
TRBD2	.	TRBV3-1	12	TRBJ2-7	TGTGCCAGCAGACTAGCGGGAGCTGGGCAGTACTTC	CASRLAGAGQYF
TRBD2	few	TRBV7-9	17	TRBJ2-3	TGTGCCAGCAGCTTGACTCTCGGGAGGTACTCCACAGATACGCAGTATTTT	CASSLTLGRYSTDTQYF
.	.	TRBV10-3	17	TRBJ1-2	TGTGCCATCAGTGGACAAGGACAGAACCTCGCTAACTATGGCTACACCTTC	CAISGQGQNLANYGYTF
.	.	TRBV5-5	13	TRBJ2-1	TGTGCCAGCAGCTTGGTGGTTCACAATGAGCAGTTCTTC	CASSLVVHNEQFF
.	many	TRBV12-3/TRBV12-4	16	TRBJ2-1	TGTGCCAGCAGTCCGGGGACACAGGGTTCCTACAATGAGCAGTTCTTC	CASSPGTQGSYNEQFF
TRBD1	few	TRBV15	18	TRBJ2-6	TGTGCCACCGGGTCGGGACAGGGGGACCTAGCGGGGGCCAACGTCCTGACTTTC	CATGSGQGDLAGANVLTF
TRBD1	few	TRBV6-5	15	TRBJ1-2	TGTGCCAGCAGATCGCCCCGACAGGGCCTCTATGGCTACACCTTC	CASRSPRQGLYGYTF